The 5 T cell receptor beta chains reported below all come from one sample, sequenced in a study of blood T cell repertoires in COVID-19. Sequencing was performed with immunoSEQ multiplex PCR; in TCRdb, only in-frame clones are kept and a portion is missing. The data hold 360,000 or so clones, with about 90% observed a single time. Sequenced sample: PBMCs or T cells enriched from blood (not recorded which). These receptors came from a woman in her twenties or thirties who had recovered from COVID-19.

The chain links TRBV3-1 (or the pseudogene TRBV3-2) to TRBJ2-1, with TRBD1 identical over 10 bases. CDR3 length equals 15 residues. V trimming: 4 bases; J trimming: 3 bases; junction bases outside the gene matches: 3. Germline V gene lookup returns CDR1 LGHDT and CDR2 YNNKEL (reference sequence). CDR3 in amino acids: CASSRRDRGYNEQFF. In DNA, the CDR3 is TGTGCCAGCAGCCGCCGGGACAGGGGCTACAATGAGCAGTTCTTC.

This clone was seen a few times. The CDR3 nucleotides read TGTGCCAGCCGGGAGAGCTCCTACGAGCAGTACTTC. Its protein product is CASRESSYEQYF. The chain carries TRBV6-6 and TRBJ2-7, with D perhaps matching TRBD2 (6 bases). The V and J ends lost 8 bases and 0 bases respectively, with 8 bases between them. This CDR3 region has 12 residues. Germline CDR1 and CDR2: MNHNY and SVGAGI (reference sequence).

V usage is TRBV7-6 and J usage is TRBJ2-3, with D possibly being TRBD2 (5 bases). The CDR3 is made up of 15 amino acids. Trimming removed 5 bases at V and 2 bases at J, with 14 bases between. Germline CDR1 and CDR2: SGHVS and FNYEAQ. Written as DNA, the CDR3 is TGTGCCAGCAGCCTCCCCGGGGAGTCCACAGATACGCAGTATTTT. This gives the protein CASSLPGESTDTQYF.

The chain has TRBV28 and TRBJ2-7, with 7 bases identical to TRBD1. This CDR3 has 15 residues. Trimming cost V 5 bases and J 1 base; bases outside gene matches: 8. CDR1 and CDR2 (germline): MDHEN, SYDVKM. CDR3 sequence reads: CASSPGTADSYEQYF. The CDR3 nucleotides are TGTGCCAGCAGTCCCGGGACAGCAGATTCCTACGAGCAGTACTTC.

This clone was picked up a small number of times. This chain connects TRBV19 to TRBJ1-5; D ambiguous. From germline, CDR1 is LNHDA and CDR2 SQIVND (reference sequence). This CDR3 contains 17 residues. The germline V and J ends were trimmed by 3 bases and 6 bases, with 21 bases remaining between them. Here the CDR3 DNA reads TGTGCCAGTAGTATTATGATTGGCCGGGATCCCGCTCAGCCCCAGCATTTT. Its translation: CASSIMIGRDPAQPQHF.